The 4 T cell receptor beta chains listed next were all sequenced from one sample in a study of blood T cell repertoires in COVID-19. TCRdb's table, derived via immunoSEQ multiplex PCR, lists solely in-frame clones and lacks some. The table shows 150,000 to 200,000 clones, with around 88% occurring only once. Material for sequencing was peripheral blood. The receptors come from a human donor in a cohort sampled during active COVID-19.

The V call is TRBV9, the J call TRBJ2-7; 7 bases agree with TRBD2. The V gene end was trimmed by 1 base and the J gene end by 1 base; junction bases not matched to a gene: 5. Per germline, CDR1 SGDLS and CDR2 YYNGEE. CDR3 length: 15 residues. CDR3 in amino acids: CASSVSAGVSYEQYF. For the CDR3, the DNA is TGTGCCAGCAGCGTATCCGCGGGAGTTTCCTACGAGCAGTACTTC. Filled out from reference TRBV9 and TRBJ2-7, the complete variable domain reads DSGVTQTPKHLITATGQRVTLRCSPRSGDLSVYWYQQSLDQGLQFLIQYYNGEERAKGNILERFSAQQFPDLHSELNLSSLELGDSALYFCASSVSAGVSYEQYFGPGTRLTVT.

V usage is TRBV5-1 and J usage is TRBJ2-3; 15 nucleotides align to TRBD2. The CDR3 length is 18 residues. The trim removed 3 bases at V and 5 bases at J, leaving 10 bases unmatched. Germline lookup yields CDR1 SGHRS and CDR2 YFSETQ. CDR3 amino acids: CASSYGLAGGQPGDTQYF. CDR3 nucleotides: TGCGCCAGCAGCTACGGACTAGCGGGGGGGCAGCCGGGAGATACGCAGTATTTT.

This clone was seen a handful of times. This chain uses TRBV10-1 with TRBJ2-3, with TRBD2 identical over 7 bases. From germline, CDR1 is WNHNN and CDR2 SYGVQD (reference sequence). This CDR3 is 13 amino acids long. The trim removed 6 bases at V and 10 bases at J, leaving 10 bases unmatched. Here the CDR3 reads CASSAWLADAQYF. The CDR3 DNA reads TGCGCCAGCAGCGCCTGGCTAGCGGACGCGCAGTATTTT.

The chain recombines TRBV24-1 with TRBJ2-3; tentatively, D is TRBD1 (5 bases). This CDR3 is 16 amino acids long. V was clipped by 2 bases and J by 0 bases, with 11 bases between them. Germline CDR1 is KGHDR and CDR2 is SFDVKD. The CDR3 DNA reads as TGTGCCACCAGTGATTCCGCAGGGCCTAGCACAGATACGCAGTATTTT. It translates to CATSDSAGPSTDTQYF.